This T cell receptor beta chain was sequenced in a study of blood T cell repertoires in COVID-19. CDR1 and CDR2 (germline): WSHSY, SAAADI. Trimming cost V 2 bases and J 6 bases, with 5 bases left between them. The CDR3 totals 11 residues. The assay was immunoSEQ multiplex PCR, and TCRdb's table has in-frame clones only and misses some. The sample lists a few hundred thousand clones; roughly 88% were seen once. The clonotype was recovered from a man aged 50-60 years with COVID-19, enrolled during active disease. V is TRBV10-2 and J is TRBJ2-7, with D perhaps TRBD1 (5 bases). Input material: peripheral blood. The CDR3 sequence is CASSETGEQYF. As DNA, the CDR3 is TGCGCCAGCAGTGAGACAGGCGAGCAGTACTTC.